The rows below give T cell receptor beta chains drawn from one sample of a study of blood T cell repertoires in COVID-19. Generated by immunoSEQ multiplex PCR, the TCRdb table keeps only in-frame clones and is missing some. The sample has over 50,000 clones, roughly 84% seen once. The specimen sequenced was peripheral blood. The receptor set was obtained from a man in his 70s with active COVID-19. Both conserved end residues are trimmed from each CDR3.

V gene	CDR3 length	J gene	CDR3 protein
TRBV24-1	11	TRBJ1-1	ATVGQSNTEAF
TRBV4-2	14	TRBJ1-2	ASSQELGTWNYGYT
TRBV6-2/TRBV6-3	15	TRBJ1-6	ASSPPTGGIDNSPLH
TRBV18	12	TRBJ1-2	ASSPPAGDYGYT
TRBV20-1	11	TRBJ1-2	SASEGRGYGYT
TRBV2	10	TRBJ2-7	ASSESHYEQY
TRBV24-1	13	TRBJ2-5	ATRGAGMYQETQY
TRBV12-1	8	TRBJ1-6	ASYYSPLH
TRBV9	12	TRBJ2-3	ASSRDYLTDTQY
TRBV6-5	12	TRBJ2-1	ASRGLAAPHEQF